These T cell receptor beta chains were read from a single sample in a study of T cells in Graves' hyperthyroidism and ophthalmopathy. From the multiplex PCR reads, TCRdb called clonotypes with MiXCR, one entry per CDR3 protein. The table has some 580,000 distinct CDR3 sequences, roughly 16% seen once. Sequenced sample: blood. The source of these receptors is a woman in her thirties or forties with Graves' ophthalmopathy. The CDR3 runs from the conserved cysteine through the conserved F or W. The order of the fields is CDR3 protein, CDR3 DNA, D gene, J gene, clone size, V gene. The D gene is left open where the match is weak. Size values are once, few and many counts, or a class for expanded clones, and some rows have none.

CSVEGYSWAFF	TGCAGCGTTGAAGGGTATTCGTGGGCTTTCTTT	NA	TRBJ1-1	NA	TRBV29-1
CASSRSAGYEQYF	TGTGCCAGCAGTCGCTCCGCGGGCTACGAGCAGTACTTC	NA	TRBJ2-7	many	TRBV6-1
CASSTGTSGGAGETQYF	TGTGCCAGCAGTACCGGGACTAGCGGGGGGGCGGGAGAGACCCAGTACTTC	TRBD2	TRBJ2-5	few	TRBV6-1
CAWSDGGTEAFF	TGTGCCTGGAGTGATGGGGGGACTGAAGCTTTCTTT	NA	TRBJ1-1	NA	TRBV30
CASSKGGASYNEQFF	TGTGCCAGCAGCAAGGGGGGGGCTTCCTACAATGAGCAGTTCTTC	NA	TRBJ2-1	once	TRBV7-9
CASSLGAAFGYTF	TGTGCCAGCAGCTTAGGGGCAGCTTTCGGCTACACCTTC	NA	TRBJ1-2	many	TRBV7-8
CASSRSKQPVHSEQYF	TGTGCCAGCAGCCGATCGAAGCAACCGGTTCATAGCGAGCAGTACTTC	NA	TRBJ2-7	many	TRBV11-2
CASSAERGQGEKETQYF	TGTGCCAGCAGTGCTGAGAGGGGACAGGGCGAGAAAGAGACCCAGTACTTC	TRBD1	TRBJ2-5	many	TRBV2
CSARLHSATGLINSPLHF	TGCAGTGCTAGACTTCACAGCGCTACAGGGTTAATCAATTCACCCCTCCACTTT	NA	TRBJ1-6	many	TRBV20-1
CASSNRKLAGGFRTDTQYF	TGTGCCAGCAGTAACCGAAAGCTAGCGGGGGGGTTCCGCACAGATACGCAGTATTTT	TRBD2	TRBJ2-3	NA	TRBV6-2/TRBV6-3
CASTYRSSPVDRVFVWTGELFF	TGTGCCAGCACCTACCGGTCCTCTCCGGTGGACAGGGTATTCGTCTGGACCGGGGAGCTGTTTTTT	TRBD1	TRBJ2-2	NA	TRBV6-1
CASSGTGGGLAKNIQYF	TGTGCCAGCAGTGGGACAGGTGGAGGGTTAGCCAAAAACATTCAGTACTTC	NA	TRBJ2-4	few	TRBV6-1
CASSYQQVNEKLFF	TGTGCCAGCAGTTACCAGCAGGTTAATGAAAAACTGTTTTTT	NA	TRBJ1-4	NA	TRBV6-2/TRBV6-3
CASSISGSVYEQYF	TGTGCCAGTAGTATTAGCGGGAGTGTCTACGAGCAGTACTTC	TRBD2	TRBJ2-7	NA	TRBV19
CASSYTGVGRAFF	TGTGCCAGCAGTTATACCGGGGTAGGTCGGGCTTTCTTT	NA	TRBJ1-1	few	TRBV28
CASSTGLVGYEQYF	TGTGCCAGTAGTACCGGACTAGTCGGCTACGAGCAGTACTTC	TRBD2	TRBJ2-7	few	TRBV19
CASSSPEYPGELFF	TGTGCCAGCAGTTCGCCAGAGTATCCCGGGGAGCTGTTTTTT	NA	TRBJ2-2	NA	TRBV28
CASSFSFPYSGNTIYF	TGTGCCAGCAGTTTCTCCTTTCCCTACTCTGGAAACACCATATATTTT	NA	TRBJ1-3	many	TRBV12-3/TRBV12-4
CSAREFDLPGNTIYF	TGCAGTGCTAGAGAGTTCGATTTACCCGGAAACACCATATATTTT	NA	TRBJ1-3	few	TRBV20-1
CASSLDPPSSGANVLTF	TGTGCCAGCAGCTTAGATCCCCCTAGCTCTGGGGCCAACGTCCTGACTTTC	NA	TRBJ2-6	few	TRBV11-2
CASSLGERETQYF	TGTGCCAGCAGCTTGGGAGAGCGGGAGACCCAGTACTTC	NA	TRBJ2-5	NA	TRBV5-4
CASSPDSNQPQHF	TGTGCCAGCAGCCCCGATAGCAATCAGCCCCAGCATTTT	NA	TRBJ1-5	many	TRBV7-2
CASSKKGSNEKLFF	TGTGCCAGCAGTAAAAAGGGGTCTAATGAAAAACTGTTTTTT	NA	TRBJ1-4	NA	TRBV27
CASSPYGQGGGANVLTF	TGTGCCAGCAGCCCCTACGGACAGGGTGGTGGGGCCAACGTCCTGACTTTC	TRBD1	TRBJ2-6	NA	TRBV7-3
CASRPGSSYNSPLHF	TGTGCGAGCAGACCAGGGAGCTCCTATAATTCACCCCTCCACTTT	NA	TRBJ1-6	few	TRBV25-1
CSAIHRVDYGYTF	TGCAGTGCTATTCACAGGGTCGACTATGGCTACACCTTC	NA	TRBJ1-2	NA	TRBV20-1
CASSINFQMNTEAFF	TGTGCCAGTAGTATAAATTTCCAGATGAACACTGAAGCTTTCTTT	NA	TRBJ1-1	many	TRBV19
CASSSRNTRGTGGAGTGANVLTF	TGTGCCAGCAGTTCAAGAAACACCCGCGGGACAGGGGGCGCAGGAACTGGGGCCAACGTCCTGACTTTC	TRBD1	TRBJ2-6	many	TRBV28
CASSQGGGATYEQYF	TGTGCCAGCAGCCAAGGCGGGGGGGCGACCTACGAGCAGTACTTC	TRBD2	TRBJ2-7	few	TRBV11-3
CASSSDAGQGFF	TGTGCCAGCAGCTCGGACGCGGGACAGGGGTTCTTC	TRBD1	TRBJ2-1	NA	TRBV3-1
CASSNSVGATEAFF	TGCGCCAGCAGCAACTCGGTAGGGGCGACTGAAGCTTTCTTT	NA	TRBJ1-1	many	TRBV5-1
CASSVQGTQETQYF	TGTGCCAGCAGCGTACAGGGGACCCAAGAGACCCAGTACTTC	NA	TRBJ2-5	NA	TRBV9
CASSLVSGRGFDNEQFF	TGTGCCAGCAGCTTAGTATCGGGGCGGGGGTTTGACAATGAGCAGTTCTTC	TRBD2	TRBJ2-1	many	TRBV13
CASSVDGAGHHNEQFF	TGTGCCAGCAGCGTAGACGGAGCGGGGCACCACAATGAGCAGTTCTTC	TRBD2	TRBJ2-1	many	TRBV9
CASSEGTVRAGYSYEQYF	TGTGCCAGCAGTGAAGGTACCGTTAGGGCGGGGTACTCCTACGAGCAGTACTTC	NA	TRBJ2-7	many	TRBV6-1
CASNFHGDRNTDTQYF	TGTGCCAGCAATTTCCACGGGGACAGAAACACAGATACGCAGTATTTT	TRBD1	TRBJ2-3	many	TRBV27
CSARRPAGPEAFF	TGCAGTGCTAGAAGGCCGGCAGGGCCTGAAGCTTTCTTT	NA	TRBJ1-1	many	TRBV20-1
CATSSRQGQYNEQFF	TGTGCCACCAGCTCCCGACAGGGGCAATACAATGAGCAGTTCTTC	TRBD1	TRBJ2-1	NA	TRBV15
CASSLKAGYSSPLHF	TGTGCCAGCAGTTTGAAGGCAGGGTATAGTTCACCCCTCCACTTT	NA	TRBJ1-6	NA	TRBV27
CASSRGGGGYNEQYF	TGTGCCAGCAGCAGAGGGGGGGGAGGCTACAATGAGCAGTACTTC	NA	TRBJ2-7	NA	TRBV13
CASSYLVGSYGYTF	TGTGCCAGCAGTTACCTGGTCGGGAGTTACGGCTACACCTTC	NA	TRBJ1-2	few	TRBV6-2/TRBV6-3